The sequence of this TCR beta chain was determined in a study of regulatory dendritic cells for organ transplantation. As regards this clone: The antigen remains unidentified.

Using immunoSEQ multiplex PCR, the repertoire was profiled, and TCRdb retains in-frame clones only, with some absent. Of fewer than 15,000 clones listed, roughly 86% were seen once; the top ten hold 0.22%. Sorted subsets were CFSE-labeled and cultured four to five days with allogeneic dendritic cells. Memory T cells were CD45RO+, naive were CD45RA+, sorted by FACS. The CDR3 runs 14 residues. CDR1 and CDR2 (germline): SGDLS, YYNGEE. With V trimmed by 0 bases and J by 7 bases, 6 bases remained unmatched. Study results and caveats: Considerable individual heterogeneity was seen in alloreactive memory CD8+ T cells.

This sequence joins TRBV9 and TRBJ1-1; TRBD1 agrees at 7 bases. The clonotype originates from a human donor in good health. The sample consisted of naive CD8+ T cells from blood cultured with regulatory dendritic cells. Stated subset: CD45RA+ naive T cells. The CDR3 spells CASSVDEGAGEAFF. For the CDR3, the DNA is TGTGCCAGCAGCGTAGACGAGGGGGCGGGTGAAGCTTTCTTT.